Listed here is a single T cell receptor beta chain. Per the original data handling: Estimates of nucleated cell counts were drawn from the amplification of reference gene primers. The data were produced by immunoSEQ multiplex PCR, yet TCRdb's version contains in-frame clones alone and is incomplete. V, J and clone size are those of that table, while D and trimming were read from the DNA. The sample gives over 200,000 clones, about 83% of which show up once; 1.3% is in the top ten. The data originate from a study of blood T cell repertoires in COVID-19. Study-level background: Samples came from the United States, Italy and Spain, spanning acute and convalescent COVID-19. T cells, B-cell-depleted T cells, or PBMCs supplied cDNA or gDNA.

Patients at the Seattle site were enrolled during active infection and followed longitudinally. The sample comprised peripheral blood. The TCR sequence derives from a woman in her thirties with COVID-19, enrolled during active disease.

In DNA form, the CDR3 reads TGTGCCAGCAGTCAGGGGCCTAGCTATGGCTACACCTTC. Its protein is CASSQGPSYGYTF. The gene calls are TRBV12-3 or TRBV12-4 and TRBJ1-2, with D maybe TRBD1 (6 bases). The CDR3 is 13 amino acids. Trimming shortened V by 5 bases and J by 4 bases, and 11 bases separated the two germline ends.